One and the same sample provided the 20 T cell receptor beta chains below, sequenced in a study of cytomegalovirus exposure and HLA in healthy donors. The table came from immunoSEQ multiplex PCR; TCRdb's copy has only in-frame clones and leaves some out. The data contain under 110,000 clones, about 87% of them seen just once; the ten biggest clones take up 1.5% to 2%. Source material: PBMCs. The source is a woman younger than 35 in good health and CMV-seropositive.

The chain uses TRBV28 and TRBJ1-6; maybe TRBD1 (5 bases). The CDR3 is 13 residues long. Looked up from germline, CDR1 is MDHEN and CDR2 is SYDVKM. V was trimmed by 8 bases and J by 6 bases, leaving 11 bases between them. The CDR3 here is CASGGGTNSPLHF. CDR3 bases: TGTGCCAGCGGTGGGGGGACTAATTCACCCCTCCACTTT.

The V gene is TRBV6-1, the J gene TRBJ2-3; the match to TRBD2 covers 11 bases. Germline CDR1 reads MNHNS; CDR2 reads SASEGT. This CDR3 is 16 amino acids long. J lost 2 bases, V lost 4 bases, and 5 bases had no gene match. DNA of the CDR3: TGTGCCAGCAGTGTAGCGGGGGGGATATACACAGATACGCAGTATTTT. Protein product: CASSVAGGIYTDTQYF.

The chain is built from TRBV18 and TRBJ1-6; 7 nucleotides match TRBD1. J was trimmed by 6 bases and V by 6 bases; bases with no gene match: 5. Germline V gene data show CDR1 as KGHSH and CDR2 as LQKENI. The CDR3 totals 14 residues. The CDR3 sequence: CASSLDRVNSPLHF. The CDR3 DNA sequence: TGTGCCAGCTCTCTAGACAGGGTTAATTCACCCCTCCACTTT.

The chain recombines TRBV28 with TRBJ2-7; a possible D gene is TRBD1 (6 bases). The CDR3 extends over 15 amino acids. With 3 bases removed from V and 0 bases from J, the gap between germline ends came to 12 bases. Germline V CDR1 and CDR2: MDHEN, SYDVKM. The CDR3 loop reads CASSFVGARSYEQYV. CDR3 DNA: TGTGCCAGCAGTTTCGTGGGGGCCCGCTCCTACGAGCAGTACGTC.

The chain is built from TRBV4-1 and TRBJ1-2, with D perhaps TRBD1 (6 bases). Germline V gives CDR1 MGHRA, CDR2 YSYEKL. V lost 2 bases and J 4 bases, leaving 20 bases between the germline ends. The CDR3 consists of 17 residues. The CDR3 reads CASSQSSFRGKVYGYTF. CDR3 DNA: TGCGCCAGCAGCCAATCATCCTTTAGGGGGAAGGTCTATGGCTACACCTTC.

This clone was counted once. As DNA, the CDR3 is TGTGCCAGCACCGACAGGGGCCGGGGGGAGCAGTACTTC. Translating it yields CASTDRGRGEQYF. This chain uses TRBV27 with TRBJ2-7; 8 bases agree with TRBD1. V trimming: 7 bases; J trimming: 7 bases; junction bases outside the gene matches: 9. The CDR3 consists of 13 residues. From germline, CDR1 is MNHEY and CDR2 SMNVEV (reference sequence).

This clone came up a few times. This rearrangement joins TRBV19 to TRBJ2-7; TRBD1 matches at 8 bases. Trimming removed 4 bases from V and 6 bases from J; junction bases left unmatched: 2. Germline assignment: CDR1 LNHDA and CDR2 SQIVND (reference sequence). This CDR3 spans 12 amino acids. In DNA form, the CDR3 reads TGTGCCAGTAGTACGACAGGGGCCGAGCAGTACTTC. Translating gives CASSTTGAEQYF.

The chain combines TRBV15 with TRBJ2-1, with D maybe TRBD2 (6 bases). The CDR3 length is 13 residues. Germline CDR1 LNHNV, CDR2 YYDKDF (reference sequence). Trimming took 1 base from V and 14 from J, leaving 15 bases between them. CDR3 protein: CATSRGGGRVEFF. The CDR3 DNA sequence: TGTGCCACCAGCAGAGGGGGAGGCAGGGTGGAGTTCTTC.

The CDR3 DNA reads TGTGCCAGCAGCCAGGAGCGGGGGGTGGAGCAGTTCTTC. Protein sequence: CASSQERGVEQFF. This chain joins TRBV7-9 and TRBJ2-1, with 9 bases matching TRBD2. CDR3 length: 13 residues. Per the germline V gene, CDR1 is SEHNR and CDR2 is FQNEAQ (reference sequence). The ends lost 5 bases at V and 10 bases at J; junction bases unmatched: 6.

This clone was seen a single time. The genes are TRBV12-5 and TRBJ2-5; 9 nucleotides agree with TRBD2. CDR3 length: 15 amino acids. Germline CDR1 LGHNT, CDR2 FRNRAP. Trimming cost V 3 bases and J 1 base; bases outside gene matches: 3. This CDR3 is CASGFGGGAQETQYF. CDR3 nucleotide sequence: TGTGCTAGTGGTTTCGGCGGGGGGGCCCAAGAGACCCAGTACTTC. Full variable domain (remainder filled in from reference TRBV12-5 and TRBJ2-5): DARVTQTPRHKVTEMGQEVTMRCQPILGHNTVFWYRQTMMQGLELLAYFRNRAPLDDSGMPKDRFSAEMPDATLATLKIQPSEPRDSAVYFCASGFGGGAQETQYFGPGTRLLVL.

The gene calls are TRBV2 and TRBJ2-1; 8 nucleotides agree with TRBD1. J lost 4 bases, V lost 6 bases, and 8 bases had no gene match. This CDR3 is 15 amino acids long. Looked up from germline, CDR1 is SNHLY and CDR2 is FYNNEI. The DNA for the CDR3 is TGTGCCAGCAGGAAAGACAGGGGTCAATACAATGAGCAGTTCTTC. Translated: CASRKDRGQYNEQFF.

The chain links TRBV19 to TRBJ1-4; D is ambiguous. The CDR3 has 13 amino acids. Germline V gene sequence: CDR1 LNHDA, CDR2 SQIVND (reference sequence). Trimming removed 2 bases from V and 4 bases from J, with 5 bases in between. CDR3: CASSITGNEKLFF. The DNA of the CDR3 is TGTGCCAGTAGTATAACCGGTAATGAAAAACTGTTTTTT.

The chain carries TRBV4-1 and TRBJ2-1; 9 nucleotides line up with TRBD1. The germline gives CDR1 MGHRA, CDR2 YSYEKL. The V segment lost 0 bases and the J segment 6 bases; nucleotides outside the gene matches: 6. This CDR3 is 16 amino acids long. The CDR3 bases are TGCGCCAGCAGCCAAGATCCGGGACAGGGTAGCAATGAGCAGTTCTTC. This codes for CASSQDPGQGSNEQFF.

V and J are TRBV19 and TRBJ1-5, with D possibly TRBD1 on 6 matching bases. With 4 bases removed from V and 3 bases from J, the gap between germline ends came to 10 bases. Per germline, CDR1 LNHDA and CDR2 SQIVND (reference sequence). The CDR3 has 14 residues. The CDR3 loop is CASSTDSYNQPQHF. CDR3 bases: TGTGCCAGTAGTACGGACAGCTACAATCAGCCCCAGCATTTT.

This clone was detected a few times. This chain links TRBV28 with TRBJ1-2; 10 nucleotides line up with TRBD1. CDR1 is MDHEN and CDR2 is SYDVKM in the germline V gene. The CDR3 consists of 12 residues. Germline trimming cut 8 bases from V and 6 bases from J; bases unmatched to any gene: 3. The CDR3 DNA sequence: TGTGCCAGCGGGACAGGGGTCGATGGCTACACCTTC. Translating it yields CASGTGVDGYTF.

J is TRBJ2-1 and V is TRBV28; D is undetermined. V lost 3 bases, J lost 3 bases, and 15 bases lay in between. The CDR3 extends over 16 amino acids. The germline V gene has CDR1 MDHEN and CDR2 SYDVKM. In DNA form, the CDR3 reads TGTGCCAGCAGTTTTTCCCCTCAGGTTGGCTACAATGAGCAGTTCTTC. Protein: CASSFSPQVGYNEQFF.

The rearrangement joins TRBV15 to TRBJ1-3; D may be TRBD1 (6 bases). The CDR3 runs 14 residues. Looked up from germline, CDR1 is LNHNV and CDR2 is YYDKDF (reference sequence). The V gene lost 6 bases and the J gene lost 4 bases, with 13 bases spanning the gap. The CDR3 spells CATRIGGLGNTIYF. DNA for the CDR3: TGTGCCACCAGAATCGGGGGGCTCGGAAACACCATATATTTT.

A single count supports this clone. The chain uses TRBV27 and TRBJ1-6; no clear D gene. This CDR3 region has 17 residues. Trimming stripped 0 bases from V and 5 bases from J, with 14 bases between. From germline, CDR1 is MNHEY and CDR2 SMNVEV (reference sequence). Written as DNA, the CDR3 is TGTGCCAGCAGTTTATCCTGGGCAGACCGCGATAATTCACCCCTCCACTTT. Protein: CASSLSWADRDNSPLHF.

The chain couples TRBV28 to TRBJ1-2; D possibly corresponds to TRBD1 (5 bases). Germline CDR1 reads MDHEN; CDR2 reads SYDVKM. V lost 6 bases to trimming and J lost 8 bases, with 22 bases between them. CDR3 length equals 15 residues. This CDR3 is CASRDPGRSGEGYTF. CDR3 nucleotide sequence: TGTGCCAGCAGGGACCCGGGACGTTCGGGAGAAGGCTACACCTTC.

This clone was seen only once. This chain joins TRBV6-6 and TRBJ2-5; the match to TRBD2 covers 7 bases. The germline CDR1 and CDR2 sequences are MNHNY and SVGAGI (reference sequence). V gave up 6 bases and J gave up 6 bases; unmatched junction bases: 7. This CDR3 contains 13 residues. CDR3 region: CASSHGLGQTQYF. DNA for the CDR3: TGTGCCAGCAGCCACGGACTAGGCCAGACCCAGTACTTC.